A selection of T cell receptor beta chains follows, all from one sample in a study of T cell repertoires in cytomegalovirus infection. A single record per CDR3 protein comes from TCRdb applying MiXCR to the reads. The data hold roughly 280,000 distinct CDR3 sequences, with around 20% observed a single time. These receptors have no identified antigens. The specimen was cultured PBMCs, collected from culture after CMV antigen stimulation. Every receptor here comes from a human donor in good health (CMV status not recorded). Some clones in this sample may be carry-over from other donors' samples. The CDR3 runs from the conserved cysteine through the conserved F or W. The D gene is left open where the match is weak. Expanded clones are given a class, and other clones once, few, many or no size at all.

size,D,V,J,DNA,CDR3
-,TRBD1,TRBV7-2,TRBJ1-2,TGTGCCAGCAGAGTTGCAAGGACAGGCGGCGGGGACTACACCTTC,CASRVARTGGGDYTF
-,TRBD1,TRBV27,TRBJ1-1,TGTGCCAGCAGTCCTCACCTCGGGGGGGACAGGTTTCGAATCCCTGAAGCTTTCTTT,CASSPHLGGDRFRIPEAFF
-,TRBD1,TRBV5-1,TRBJ2-3,TGCGCCAGCAGCTTGGAGGGGGCCAGGAGCACAGATACGCAGTATTTT,CASSLEGARSTDTQYF
few,-,TRBV6-2/TRBV6-3,TRBJ2-2,TGTGCCAGCACCGAGGACTATCCGAACACCGGGGAGCTGTTTTTT,CASTEDYPNTGELFF
-,TRBD1,TRBV29-1,TRBJ1-1,TGCAGCGTTGGACCCCGTTTAGGGACAGGGGACGACACTGAAGCTTTCTTT,CSVGPRLGTGDDTEAFF
-,-,TRBV20-1,TRBJ1-1,TGCAGTGCTAGAGCCCAGGGGCGGACTGAAGCTTTCTTT,CSARAQGRTEAFF
many,-,TRBV7-2,TRBJ2-1,TGTGCCAGCAGCATTTACCGGGCTGCTAATGAGCAGTTCTTC,CASSIYRAANEQFF
few,TRBD1,TRBV12-3/TRBV12-4,TRBJ2-6,TGTGCCAGCAGCTCATACAAAACGGTCCCGGGACAGGGCTCTGGGGCCAACGTCCTGACTTTC,CASSSYKTVPGQGSGANVLTF
few,-,TRBV12-3/TRBV12-4,TRBJ2-7,TGTGCCAGCACCGAGGGAGGGGGCCTTAACCACGAGCAGTACTTC,CASTEGGGLNHEQYF
many,-,TRBV7-6,TRBJ2-3,TGTGCCAGCAGCTTAGTGGATGTGACAGATACGCAGTATTTT,CASSLVDVTDTQYF
-,TRBD1,TRBV10-3,TRBJ2-1,TGTGCCATCAGTCGGACAGGGCTGGATGAGCAGTTCTTC,CAISRTGLDEQFF
few,TRBD2,TRBV18,TRBJ2-7,TGTGCCAGCTCACCTCTAGCGGAATACGAGCAGTACTTC,CASSPLAEYEQYF
many,-,TRBV7-2,TRBJ2-3,TGTGCCAGCAGCTTAGGTGGGATCGGCCCAGATACGCAGTATTTT,CASSLGGIGPDTQYF
few,TRBD2,TRBV27,TRBJ2-2,TGTGCCAGCAGCAGCAGCGGGGGCACCGGGGAGCTGTTTTTT,CASSSSGGTGELFF
-,TRBD2,TRBV7-3,TRBJ2-1,TGTGCCAGCAGCCCCCAGACTAGCCGCGGTGAGCAGTTCTTC,CASSPQTSRGEQFF